This record covers a single T cell receptor beta chain. Libraries were prepared by immunoSEQ multiplex PCR; TCRdb keeps only in-frame clonotypes and omits some of them. Of fewer than 250,000 clones in the sample, around 83% were seen once. This CDR3 is 16 amino acids long. The germline gives CDR1 SEHNR, CDR2 FQNEAQ (reference sequence). Trimming removed 5 bases from V and 2 bases from J; junction bases left unmatched: 10. These data are taken from a study of blood T cell repertoires in COVID-19. Those who participated ranged in age from roughly 18 to 90 years and resided in approximately 26 US areas. The TCR comes from a woman between 40 and 55 years old who had recovered from COVID-19. Sequenced sample: PBMCs or T cells enriched from blood (not recorded which). This rearrangement joins TRBV7-9 to TRBJ2-3; 7 positions match TRBD2. The CDR3 sequence: CASSRRALAVTDTQYF. For the CDR3, the DNA is TGTGCCAGCAGCCGTAGGGCCCTAGCGGTCACAGATACGCAGTATTTT.